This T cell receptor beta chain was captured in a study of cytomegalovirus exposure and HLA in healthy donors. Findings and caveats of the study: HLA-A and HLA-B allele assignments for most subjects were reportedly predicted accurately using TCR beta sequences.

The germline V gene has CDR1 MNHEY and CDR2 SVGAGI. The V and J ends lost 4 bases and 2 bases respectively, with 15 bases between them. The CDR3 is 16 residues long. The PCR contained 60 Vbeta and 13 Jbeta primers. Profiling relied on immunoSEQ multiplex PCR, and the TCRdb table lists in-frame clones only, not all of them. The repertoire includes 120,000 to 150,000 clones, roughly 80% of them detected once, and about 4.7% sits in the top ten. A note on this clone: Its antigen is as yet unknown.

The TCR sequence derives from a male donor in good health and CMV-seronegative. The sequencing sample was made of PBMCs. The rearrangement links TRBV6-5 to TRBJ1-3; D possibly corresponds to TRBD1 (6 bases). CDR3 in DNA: TGTGCCAGCAGTTCCCTGGCGGGGGCGGCTGGAAACACCATATATTTT. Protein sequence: CASSSLAGAAGNTIYF.